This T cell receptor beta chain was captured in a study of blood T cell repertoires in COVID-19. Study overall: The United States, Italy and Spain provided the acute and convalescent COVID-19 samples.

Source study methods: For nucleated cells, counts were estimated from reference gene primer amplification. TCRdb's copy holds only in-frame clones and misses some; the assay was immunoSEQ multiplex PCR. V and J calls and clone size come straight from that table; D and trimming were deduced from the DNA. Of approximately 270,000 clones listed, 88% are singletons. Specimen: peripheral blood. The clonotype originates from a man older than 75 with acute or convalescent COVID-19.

CDR3: CASSKNGWRWRNTEAFF. The CDR3 DNA follows: TGTGCCAGCAGCAAAAATGGGTGGAGGTGGAGGAACACTGAAGCTTTCTTT. The chain has TRBV21-1 and TRBJ1-1. TRBV21-1 is annotated as a pseudogene. The CDR3 has 17 residues.